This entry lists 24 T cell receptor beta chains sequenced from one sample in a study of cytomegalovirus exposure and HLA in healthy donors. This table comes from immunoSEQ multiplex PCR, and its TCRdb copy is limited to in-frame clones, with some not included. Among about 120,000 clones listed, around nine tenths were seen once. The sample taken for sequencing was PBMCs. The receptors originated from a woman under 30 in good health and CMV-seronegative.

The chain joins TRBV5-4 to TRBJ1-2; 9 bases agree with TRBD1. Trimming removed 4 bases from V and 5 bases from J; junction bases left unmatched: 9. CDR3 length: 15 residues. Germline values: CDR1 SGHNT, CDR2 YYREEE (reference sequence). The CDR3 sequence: CASSAGTGLGYGYTF. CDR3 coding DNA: TGTGCCAGCAGCGCCGGGACAGGGCTAGGGTATGGCTACACCTTC.

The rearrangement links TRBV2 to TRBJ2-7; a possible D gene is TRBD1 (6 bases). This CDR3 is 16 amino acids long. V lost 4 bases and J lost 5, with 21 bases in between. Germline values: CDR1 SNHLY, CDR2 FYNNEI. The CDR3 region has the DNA TGTGCCAGCAGTGGGGCCCGTACAGGGTTGATTGACGAGCAGTACTTC. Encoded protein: CASSGARTGLIDEQYF.

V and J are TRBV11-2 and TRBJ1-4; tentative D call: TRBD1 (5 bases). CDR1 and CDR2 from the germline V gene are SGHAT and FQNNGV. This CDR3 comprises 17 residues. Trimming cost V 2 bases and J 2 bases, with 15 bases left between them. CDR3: CASSLSVSGLTNEKLFF. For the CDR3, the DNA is TGTGCCAGCAGCTTAAGTGTGTCGGGACTTACTAATGAAAAACTGTTTTTT.

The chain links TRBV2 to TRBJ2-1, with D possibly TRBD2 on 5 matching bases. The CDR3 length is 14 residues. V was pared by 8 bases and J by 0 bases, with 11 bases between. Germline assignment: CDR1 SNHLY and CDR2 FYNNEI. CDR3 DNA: TGTGCCAGCTTCCTTGGGAGCTCCTACAATGAGCAGTTCTTC. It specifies CASFLGSSYNEQFF.

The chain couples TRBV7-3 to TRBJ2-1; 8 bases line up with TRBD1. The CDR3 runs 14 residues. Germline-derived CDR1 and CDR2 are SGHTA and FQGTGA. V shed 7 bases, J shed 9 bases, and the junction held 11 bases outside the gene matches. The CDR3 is CASKRDRTVGEQFF. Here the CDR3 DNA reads TGTGCCAGCAAACGGGACAGGACTGTGGGTGAGCAGTTCTTC. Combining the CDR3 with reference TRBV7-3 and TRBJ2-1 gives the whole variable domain GAGVSQTPSNKVTEKGKYVELRCDPISGHTALYWYRQSLGQGPEFLIYFQGTGAADDSGLPNDRFFAVRPEGSVSTLKIQRTERGDSAVYLCASKRDRTVGEQFFGPGTRLTVL.

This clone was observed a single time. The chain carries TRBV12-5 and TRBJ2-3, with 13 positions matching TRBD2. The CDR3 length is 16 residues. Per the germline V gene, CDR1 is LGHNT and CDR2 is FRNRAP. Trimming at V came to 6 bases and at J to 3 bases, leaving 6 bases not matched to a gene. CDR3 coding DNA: TGTGCTAGTGGCCCTGGACTAGCGGGAGTTACAGATACGCAGTATTTT. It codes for CASGPGLAGVTDTQYF.

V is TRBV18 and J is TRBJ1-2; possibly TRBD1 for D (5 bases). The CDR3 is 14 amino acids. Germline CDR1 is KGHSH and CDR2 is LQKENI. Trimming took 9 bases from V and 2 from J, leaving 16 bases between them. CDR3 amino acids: CASSNRNPNYGYTF. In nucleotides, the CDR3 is TGTGCCAGTTCAAACAGGAACCCGAACTATGGCTACACCTTC.

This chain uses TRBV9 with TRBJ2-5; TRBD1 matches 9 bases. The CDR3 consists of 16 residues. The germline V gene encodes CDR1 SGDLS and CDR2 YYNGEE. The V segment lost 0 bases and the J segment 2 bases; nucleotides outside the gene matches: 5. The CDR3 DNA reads TGTGCCAGCAGCGTAGATGGACAGGGGTATCAAGAGACCCAGTACTTC. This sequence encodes CASSVDGQGYQETQYF.

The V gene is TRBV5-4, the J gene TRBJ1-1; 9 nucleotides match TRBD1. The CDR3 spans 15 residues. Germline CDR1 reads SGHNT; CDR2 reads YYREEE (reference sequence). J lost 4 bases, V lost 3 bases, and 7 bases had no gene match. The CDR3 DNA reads TGTGCCAGCAGCTACACGACAGGGGGAGGCACTGAAGCTTTCTTT. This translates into CASSYTTGGGTEAFF.

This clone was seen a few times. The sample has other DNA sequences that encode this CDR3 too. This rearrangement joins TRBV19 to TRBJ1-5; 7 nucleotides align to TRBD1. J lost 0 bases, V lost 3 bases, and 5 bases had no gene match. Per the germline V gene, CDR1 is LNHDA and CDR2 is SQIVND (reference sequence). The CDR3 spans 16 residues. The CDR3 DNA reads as TGTGCCAGTAGTATCGGGACAGTGTATAGCAATCAGCCCCAGCATTTT. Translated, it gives CASSIGTVYSNQPQHF.

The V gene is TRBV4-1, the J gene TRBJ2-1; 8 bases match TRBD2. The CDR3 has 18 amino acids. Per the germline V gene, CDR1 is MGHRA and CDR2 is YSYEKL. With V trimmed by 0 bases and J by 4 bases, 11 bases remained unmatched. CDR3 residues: CASSQDSSGAIMYNEQFF. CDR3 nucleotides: TGCGCCAGCAGCCAAGATAGTAGCGGGGCCATTATGTACAATGAGCAGTTCTTC.

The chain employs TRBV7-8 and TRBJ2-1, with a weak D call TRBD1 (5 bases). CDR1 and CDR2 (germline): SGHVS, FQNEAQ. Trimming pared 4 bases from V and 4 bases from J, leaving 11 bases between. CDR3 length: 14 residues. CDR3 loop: CASSSLHRYNEQFF. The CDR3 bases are TGTGCCAGCAGCTCCCTTCACAGGTACAATGAGCAGTTCTTC. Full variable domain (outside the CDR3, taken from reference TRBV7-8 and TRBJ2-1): GAGVSQSPRYKVAKRGQDVALRCDPISGHVSLFWYQQALGQGPEFLTYFQNEAQLDKSGLPSDRFFAERPEGSVSTLKIQRTQQEDSAVYLCASSSLHRYNEQFFGPGTRLTVL.

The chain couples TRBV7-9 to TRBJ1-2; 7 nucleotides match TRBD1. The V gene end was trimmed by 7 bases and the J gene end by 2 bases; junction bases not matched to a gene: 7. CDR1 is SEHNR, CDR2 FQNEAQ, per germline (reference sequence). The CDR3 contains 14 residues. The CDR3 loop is CASNRETGNYGYTF. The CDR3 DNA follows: TGTGCCAGCAACCGAGAGACAGGGAACTATGGCTACACCTTC.

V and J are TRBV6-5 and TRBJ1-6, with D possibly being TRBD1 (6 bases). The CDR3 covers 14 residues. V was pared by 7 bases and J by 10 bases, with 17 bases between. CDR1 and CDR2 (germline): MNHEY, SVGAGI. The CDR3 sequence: CASTPLGGGSPLHF. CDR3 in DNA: TGTGCCAGCACTCCCCTAGGGGGGGGATCACCCCTCCACTTT.

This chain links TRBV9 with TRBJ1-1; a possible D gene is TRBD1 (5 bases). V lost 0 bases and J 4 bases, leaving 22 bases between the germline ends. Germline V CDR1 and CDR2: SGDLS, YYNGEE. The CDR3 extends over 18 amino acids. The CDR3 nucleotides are TGTGCCAGCAGCGTAGTCTCATTTGGCAGGGAGGCTTGCACTGAAGCTTTCTTT. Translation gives CASSVVSFGREACTEAFF.

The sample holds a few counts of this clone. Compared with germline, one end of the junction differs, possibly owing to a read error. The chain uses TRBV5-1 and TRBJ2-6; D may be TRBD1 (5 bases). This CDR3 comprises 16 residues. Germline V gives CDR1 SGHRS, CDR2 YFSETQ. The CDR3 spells CASRLDMNPGANVLTF. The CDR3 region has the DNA TGCGCCAGCAGATTGGACATGAACCCTGGGGCCAACGTCCTGACTTTC.

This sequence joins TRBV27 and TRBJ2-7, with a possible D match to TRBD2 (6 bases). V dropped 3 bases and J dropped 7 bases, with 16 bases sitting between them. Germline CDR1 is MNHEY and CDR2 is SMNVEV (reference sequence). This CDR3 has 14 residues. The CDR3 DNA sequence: TGTGCCAGCAGTTTGGGCCCAGGGCTAGCGGAGCAGTACTTC. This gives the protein CASSLGPGLAEQYF.

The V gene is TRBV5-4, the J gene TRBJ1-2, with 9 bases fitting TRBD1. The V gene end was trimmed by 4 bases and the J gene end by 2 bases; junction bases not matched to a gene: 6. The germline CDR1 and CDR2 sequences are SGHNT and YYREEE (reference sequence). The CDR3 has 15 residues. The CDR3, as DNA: TGTGCCAGCAGCGAGGGACAGGGAGTCAACTATGGCTACACCTTC. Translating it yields CASSEGQGVNYGYTF.

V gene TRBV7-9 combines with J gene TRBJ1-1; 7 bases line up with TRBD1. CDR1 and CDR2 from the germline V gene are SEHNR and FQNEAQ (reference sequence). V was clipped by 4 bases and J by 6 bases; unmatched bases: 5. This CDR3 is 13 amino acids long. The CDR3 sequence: CASSYDRAAEAFF. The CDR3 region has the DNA TGTGCCAGCAGCTACGACAGGGCCGCTGAAGCTTTCTTT. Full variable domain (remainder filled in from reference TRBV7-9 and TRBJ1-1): DTGVSQNPRHKITKRGQNVTFRCDPISEHNRLYWYRQTLGQGPEFLTYFQNEAQLEKSRLLSDRFSAERPKGSFSTLEIQRTEQGDSAMYLCASSYDRAAEAFFGQGTRLTVV.

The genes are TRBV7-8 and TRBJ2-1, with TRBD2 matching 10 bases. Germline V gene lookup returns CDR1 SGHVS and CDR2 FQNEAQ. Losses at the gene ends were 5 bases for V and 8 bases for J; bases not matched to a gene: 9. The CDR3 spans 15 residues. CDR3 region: CASSEASGRLDEQFF. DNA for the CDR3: TGTGCCAGCAGCGAAGCTAGCGGGAGATTGGATGAGCAGTTCTTC.

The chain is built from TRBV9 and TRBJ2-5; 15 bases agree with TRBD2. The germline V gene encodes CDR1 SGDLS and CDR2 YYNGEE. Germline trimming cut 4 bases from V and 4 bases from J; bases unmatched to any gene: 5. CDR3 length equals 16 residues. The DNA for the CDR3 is TGTGCCAGCAGCCCGGGGACTAGCGGGGGGTCAGAGACCCAGTACTTC. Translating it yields CASSPGTSGGSETQYF. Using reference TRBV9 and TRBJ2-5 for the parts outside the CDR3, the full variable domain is DSGVTQTPKHLITATGQRVTLRCSPRSGDLSVYWYQQSLDQGLQFLIQYYNGEERAKGNILERFSAQQFPDLHSELNLSSLELGDSALYFCASSPGTSGGSETQYFGPGTRLLVL.

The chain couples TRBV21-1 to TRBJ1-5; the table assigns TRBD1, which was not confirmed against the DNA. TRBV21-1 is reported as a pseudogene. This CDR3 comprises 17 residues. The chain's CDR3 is CASSKVDRLDSNQPQHF. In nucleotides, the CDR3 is TGTGCCAGCAGCAAAGTCGACAGACTCGATAGCAATCAGCCCCAGCATTTT.

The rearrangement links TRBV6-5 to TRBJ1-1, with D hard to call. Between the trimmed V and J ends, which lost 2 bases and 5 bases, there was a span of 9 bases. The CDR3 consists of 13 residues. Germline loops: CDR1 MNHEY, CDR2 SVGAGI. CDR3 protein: CASSYAKLTEAFF. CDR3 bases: TGTGCCAGCAGTTACGCAAAACTAACTGAAGCTTTCTTT.

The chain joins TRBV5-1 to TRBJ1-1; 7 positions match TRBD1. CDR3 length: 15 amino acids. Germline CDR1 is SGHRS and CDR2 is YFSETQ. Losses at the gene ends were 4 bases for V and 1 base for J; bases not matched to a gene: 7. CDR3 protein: CASSPGQVRNTEAFF. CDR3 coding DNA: TGCGCCAGCAGCCCCGGACAGGTCAGGAACACTGAAGCTTTCTTT.